The 8 T cell receptor beta chains reported below all come from one sample, sequenced in a study of blood T cell repertoires in COVID-19. This table comes from immunoSEQ multiplex PCR, and its TCRdb copy is limited to in-frame clones, with some not included. The sample consists of approximately 250,000 clones, approximately 86% of them appearing once. Input material: peripheral blood. All receptors derive from a woman aged 55 to 70 who had recovered from COVID-19.

The chain links TRBV29-1 to TRBJ2-1; TRBD2 aligns across 8 bases. Germline loops: CDR1 SQVTM, CDR2 ANQGSEA. V shed 8 bases and J 9 bases; nucleotides not matched to a gene: 12. This CDR3 has 13 residues. CDR3 coding DNA: TGCAGCATTCGGGTAGCGGGGTACGGTGAGCAGTTCTTC. It yields the protein CSIRVAGYGEQFF.

The chain recombines TRBV5-1 with TRBJ2-5; D is perhaps TRBD2 (6 bases). V was clipped by 4 bases and J by 5 bases, with 12 bases between them. This CDR3 has 13 amino acids. Germline V gene data show CDR1 as SGHRS and CDR2 as YFSETQ. The CDR3: CASSPGLVETQYF. For the CDR3, the DNA is TGCGCCAGCAGCCCGGGACTTGTGGAGACCCAGTACTTC.

The V gene is TRBV19, the J gene TRBJ2-4; possible D gene TRBD1, 6 bases. Germline CDR1 is LNHDA and CDR2 is SQIVND (reference sequence). Trimming cost V 7 bases and J 0 bases, with 16 bases left between them. The CDR3 is 16 amino acids. DNA of the CDR3: TGTGCCAGTACCATTACAGGGATGCTAGCCAAAAACATTCAGTACTTC. It translates to CASTITGMLAKNIQYF.

The chain recombines TRBV5-5 with TRBJ2-7; 7 bases match TRBD1. V was pared by 3 bases and J by 2 bases, with 8 bases of the junction left unmatched. Germline V gives CDR1 SGHKS, CDR2 YYEKEE (reference sequence). CDR3 length: 15 amino acids. Here the CDR3 DNA reads TGTGCCAGCAGCTCTGGACCAACAGGGGCCTACGAGCAGTACTTC. It translates to CASSSGPTGAYEQYF. The whole variable domain, filled in from reference TRBV5-5 and TRBJ2-7, reads DAGVTQSPTHLIKTRGQQVTLRCSPISGHKSVSWYQQVLGQGPQFIFQYYEKEERGRGNFPDRFSARQFPNYSSELNVNALLLGDSALYLCASSSGPTGAYEQYFGPGTRLTVT.

In this sample, this clone turned up a few times. Distinct nucleotide sequences in the sample also encode this CDR3. The J gene is TRBJ1-5, the V gene TRBV12-3 or TRBV12-4, with unresolved D. CDR3 size: 13 residues. The V gene lost 1 base and the J gene lost 4 bases, with 5 bases spanning the gap. In DNA, the CDR3 is TGTGCCAGCAGTTTAGGGGAGAATCAGCCCCAGCATTTT. It encodes CASSLGENQPQHF.

As for this clone: The same CDR3 also results from other DNA sequences found in this sample. This chain uses TRBV7-2 with TRBJ2-7; no firm D call. The germline V gene has CDR1 SGHTA and CDR2 FQGNSA. The CDR3 spans 14 residues. The ends were cut back, 0 bases at V and 1 base at J, with 7 bases in the middle. CDR3 sequence: CASSLAPGSYEQYF. The CDR3 DNA is TGTGCCAGCAGCTTAGCCCCGGGTTCCTACGAGCAGTACTTC.

This clone was picked up a small number of times. The V gene is TRBV5-6, the J gene TRBJ1-3; 7 bases map to TRBD1. This CDR3 is built from 14 residues. CDR1 and CDR2 (germline): SGHDT, YYEEEE. The ends lost 2 bases at V and 3 bases at J; junction bases unmatched: 2. CDR3 DNA sequence: TGTGCCAGCAGCTTACAGGGGTATGGAAACACCATATATTTT. Its protein is CASSLQGYGNTIYF.

The V gene is TRBV7-9, the J gene TRBJ1-4; 10 bases map to TRBD1. Germline V gene sequence: CDR1 SEHNR, CDR2 FQNEAQ (reference sequence). The CDR3 has 14 residues. The V and J ends lost 4 bases and 10 bases, in that order; junction bases with no gene match: 6. The CDR3 spells CASSSGQGLGKLFF. The CDR3 coding sequence is TGTGCCAGCAGCTCGGGACAGGGGTTGGGAAAACTGTTTTTT.